The clone carrying this T cell receptor (beta chain) was observed many times. The CDR3 extends over 15 amino acids. Germline CDR1 SGHVS, CDR2 FQNEAQ. V shed 1 base and J shed 1 base, with 8 bases lying between them. Researchers prepared the TCRbeta library using unique molecular identifiers, the study reports. TCRdb passed the PCR reads through MiXCR, listing each CDR3 protein once. This sample has 380,000 or so distinct CDR3 sequences, with 10% to 15% found just once. The data were obtained in a study of T-cell reconstitution after alpha-beta-depleted transplantation in children. The input for sequencing was PBMCs, taken from the stem cell graft. V and J are TRBV7-8 and TRBJ1-5; D not resolved. This sequence was found in a human donor who donated a stem cell graft to a child with Fanconi anemia. CDR3 in DNA: TGTGCCAGCAGCTTAGTCGGGGAAAGCAATCAGCCCCAGCATTTT. This codes for CASSLVGESNQPQHF.